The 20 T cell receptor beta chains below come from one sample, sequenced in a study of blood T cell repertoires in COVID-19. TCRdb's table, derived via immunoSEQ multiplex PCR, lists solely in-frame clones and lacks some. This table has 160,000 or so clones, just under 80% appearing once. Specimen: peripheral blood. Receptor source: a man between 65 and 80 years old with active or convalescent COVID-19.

The CDR3 DNA sequence: TGCGCCAGCAGCTCTCAGGGTGAGGGACAGGGTGAGCAGTTCTTC. Translating it yields CASSSQGEGQGEQFF. The chain links TRBV5-1 to TRBJ2-1; 9 positions match TRBD1. Germline V CDR1 and CDR2: SGHRS, YFSETQ. J gave up 9 bases and V 3 bases, and 10 bases lay outside the gene matches. CDR3 length equals 15 residues.

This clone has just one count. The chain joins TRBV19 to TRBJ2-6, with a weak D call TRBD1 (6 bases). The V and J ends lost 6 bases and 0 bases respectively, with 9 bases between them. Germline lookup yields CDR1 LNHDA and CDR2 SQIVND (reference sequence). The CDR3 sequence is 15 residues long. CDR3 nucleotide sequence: TGTGCCAGTAGGGACAGAAGCTCTGGGGCCAACGTCCTGACTTTC. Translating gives CASRDRSSGANVLTF.

Written as DNA, the CDR3 is TGTGCCAGCTCACCTAGAAACAGAGACACCGGGGAGCTGTTTTTT. Translation gives CASSPRNRDTGELFF. V is TRBV18 and J is TRBJ2-2; D gene unclear. CDR1 is KGHSH and CDR2 is LQKENI in the germline V gene. Trimming removed 3 bases at V and 3 bases at J, with 11 bases between. The CDR3 totals 15 residues.

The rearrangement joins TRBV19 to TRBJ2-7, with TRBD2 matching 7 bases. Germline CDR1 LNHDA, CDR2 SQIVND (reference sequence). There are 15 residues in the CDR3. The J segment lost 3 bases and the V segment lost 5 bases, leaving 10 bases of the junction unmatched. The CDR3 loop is CASSETAGPFYEQYF. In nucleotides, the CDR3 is TGTGCCAGTAGTGAAACAGCGGGGCCCTTCTACGAGCAGTACTTC.

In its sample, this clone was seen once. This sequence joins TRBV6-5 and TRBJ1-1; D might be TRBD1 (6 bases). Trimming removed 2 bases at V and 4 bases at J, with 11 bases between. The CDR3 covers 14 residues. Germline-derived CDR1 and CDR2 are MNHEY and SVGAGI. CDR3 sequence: CASSYPGGGTEAFF. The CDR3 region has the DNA TGTGCCAGCAGTTACCCGGGGGGCGGCACTGAAGCTTTCTTT.

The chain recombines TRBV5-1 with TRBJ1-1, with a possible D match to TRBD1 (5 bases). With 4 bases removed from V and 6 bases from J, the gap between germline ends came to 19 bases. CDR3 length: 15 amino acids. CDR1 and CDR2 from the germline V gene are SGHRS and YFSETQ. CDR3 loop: CASSPMRQSPAEAFF. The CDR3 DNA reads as TGCGCCAGCAGCCCGATGCGACAGTCTCCTGCTGAAGCTTTCTTT. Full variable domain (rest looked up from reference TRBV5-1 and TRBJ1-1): KAGVTQTPRYLIKTRGQQVTLSCSPISGHRSVSWYQQTPGQGLQFLFEYFSETQRNKGNFPGRFSGRQFSNSRSEMNVSTLELGDSALYLCASSPMRQSPAEAFFGQGTRLTVV.

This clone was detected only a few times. CDR3: CAWRQQTGKAFF. The CDR3 nucleotides are TGTGCCTGGAGGCAGCAGACTGGCAAAGCTTTCTTT. This sequence joins TRBV30 and TRBJ1-1; D unresolved. The CDR3 is 12 amino acids. Between the trimmed V and J ends, which lost 3 bases and 9 bases, there was a span of 14 bases. Germline CDR1 reads GTSNPN; CDR2 reads SVGIG (reference sequence).

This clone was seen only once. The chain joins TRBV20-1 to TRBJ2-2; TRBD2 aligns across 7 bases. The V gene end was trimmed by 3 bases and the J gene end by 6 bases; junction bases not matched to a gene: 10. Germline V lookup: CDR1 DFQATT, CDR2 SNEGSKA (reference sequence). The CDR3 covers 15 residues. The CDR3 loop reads CSASLAGDESGELFF. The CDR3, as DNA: TGCAGTGCTAGTTTGGCGGGAGATGAATCCGGGGAGCTGTTTTTT.

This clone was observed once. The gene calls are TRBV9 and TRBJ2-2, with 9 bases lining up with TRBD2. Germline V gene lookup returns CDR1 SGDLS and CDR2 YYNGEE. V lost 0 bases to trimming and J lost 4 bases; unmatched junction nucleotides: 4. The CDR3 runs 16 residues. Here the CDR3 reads CASSVGPSGVTGELFF. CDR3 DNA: TGTGCCAGCAGCGTAGGTCCTAGCGGGGTCACCGGGGAGCTGTTTTTT.

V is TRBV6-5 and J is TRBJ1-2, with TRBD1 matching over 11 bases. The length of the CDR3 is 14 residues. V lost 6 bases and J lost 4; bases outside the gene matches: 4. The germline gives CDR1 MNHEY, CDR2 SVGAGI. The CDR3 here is CASRPGQGAYGYTF. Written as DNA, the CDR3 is TGTGCCAGCAGGCCTGGACAGGGGGCCTATGGCTACACCTTC.

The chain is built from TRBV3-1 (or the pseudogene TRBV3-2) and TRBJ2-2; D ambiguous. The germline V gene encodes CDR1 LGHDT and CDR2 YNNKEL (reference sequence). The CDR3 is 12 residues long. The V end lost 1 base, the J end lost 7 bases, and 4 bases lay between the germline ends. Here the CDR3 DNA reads TGTGCCAGCAGCCAAGGGCACGGGGAGCTGTTTTTT. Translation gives CASSQGHGELFF.

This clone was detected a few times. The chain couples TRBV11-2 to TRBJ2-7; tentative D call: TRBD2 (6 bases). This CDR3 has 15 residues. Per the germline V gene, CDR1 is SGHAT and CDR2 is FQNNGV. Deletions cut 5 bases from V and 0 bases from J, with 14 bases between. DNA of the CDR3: TGTGCCAGCAGCCCCCAGCGGGCTAACTCCTACGAGCAGTACTTC. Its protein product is CASSPQRANSYEQYF.

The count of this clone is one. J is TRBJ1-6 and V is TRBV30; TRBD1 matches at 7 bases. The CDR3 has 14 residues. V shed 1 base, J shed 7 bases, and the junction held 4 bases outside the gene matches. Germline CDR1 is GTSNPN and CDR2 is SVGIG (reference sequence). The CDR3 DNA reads TGTGCCTGGAGTGGACAGGGAGGAAATTCACCCCTCCACTTT. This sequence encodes CAWSGQGGNSPLHF.

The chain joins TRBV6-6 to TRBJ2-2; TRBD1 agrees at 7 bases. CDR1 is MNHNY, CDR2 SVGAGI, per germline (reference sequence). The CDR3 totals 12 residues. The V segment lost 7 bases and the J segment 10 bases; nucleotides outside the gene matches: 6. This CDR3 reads CASNPGGEELFF. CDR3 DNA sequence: TGTGCCAGCAACCCAGGGGGTGAGGAGCTGTTTTTT.

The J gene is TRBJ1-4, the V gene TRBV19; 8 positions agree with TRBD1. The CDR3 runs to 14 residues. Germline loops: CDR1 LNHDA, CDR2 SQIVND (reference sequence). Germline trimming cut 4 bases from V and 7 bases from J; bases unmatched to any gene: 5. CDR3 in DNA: TGTGCCAGTAGTACAGGGGGCGCGCCTGAAAAACTGTTTTTT. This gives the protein CASSTGGAPEKLFF. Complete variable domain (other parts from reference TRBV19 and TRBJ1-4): DGGITQSPKYLFRKEGQNVTLSCEQNLNHDAMYWYRQDPGQGLRLIYYSQIVNDFQKGDIAEGYSVSREKKESFPLTVTSAQKNPTAFYLCASSTGGAPEKLFFGSGTQLSVL.

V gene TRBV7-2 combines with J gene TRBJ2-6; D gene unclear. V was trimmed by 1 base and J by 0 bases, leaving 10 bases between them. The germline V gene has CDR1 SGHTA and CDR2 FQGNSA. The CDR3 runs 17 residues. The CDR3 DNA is TGTGCCAGCAGCTTAGATCTCGGTACCTCTGGGGCCAACGTCCTGACTTTC. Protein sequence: CASSLDLGTSGANVLTF.

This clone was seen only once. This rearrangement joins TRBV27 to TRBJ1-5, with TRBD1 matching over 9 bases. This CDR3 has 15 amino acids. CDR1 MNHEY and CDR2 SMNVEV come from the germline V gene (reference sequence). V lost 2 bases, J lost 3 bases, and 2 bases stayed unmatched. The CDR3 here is CASSLGTGINQPQHF. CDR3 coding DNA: TGTGCCAGCAGTTTAGGGACAGGGATCAATCAGCCCCAGCATTTT.

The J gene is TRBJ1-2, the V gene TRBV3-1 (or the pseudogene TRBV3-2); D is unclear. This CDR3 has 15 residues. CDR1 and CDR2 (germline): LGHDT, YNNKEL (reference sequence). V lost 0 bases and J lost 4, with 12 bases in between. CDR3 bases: TGTGCCAGCAGCCAAGAAGCTATGGGCTCCTATGGCTACACCTTC. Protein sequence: CASSQEAMGSYGYTF.

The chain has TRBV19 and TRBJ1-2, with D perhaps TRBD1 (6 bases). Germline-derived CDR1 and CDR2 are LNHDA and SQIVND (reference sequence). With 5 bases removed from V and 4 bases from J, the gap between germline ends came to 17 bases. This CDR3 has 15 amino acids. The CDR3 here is CASSVGGPPLYGYTF. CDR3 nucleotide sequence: TGTGCCAGTAGTGTCGGGGGGCCTCCTCTCTATGGCTACACCTTC.

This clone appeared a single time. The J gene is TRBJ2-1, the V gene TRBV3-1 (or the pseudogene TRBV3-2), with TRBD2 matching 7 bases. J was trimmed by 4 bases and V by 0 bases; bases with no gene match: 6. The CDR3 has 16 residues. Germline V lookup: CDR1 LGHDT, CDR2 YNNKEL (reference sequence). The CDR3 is CASSQEASGYYNEQFF. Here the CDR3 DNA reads TGTGCCAGCAGCCAAGAAGCTAGCGGATATTACAATGAGCAGTTCTTC.